These 19 T cell receptor beta chains were sequenced from one sample in a study of CD8+CD57+ T cells in acquired aplastic anemia. TCR beta VDJ and CDR3 were profiled, and genomic DNA was the template. TCRdb ran MiXCR on the reads and lists one entry per CDR3 protein. The table lists 400,000 to 450,000 distinct CDR3 sequences, 65% to 75% of them singletons. The sample comprised sorted CD4+, CD8+, or CD8+CD57+ T cells (not recorded which) from PBMCs. The receptors originated from a human donor in good health, serving as a control.

The V gene is TRBV5-1, the J gene TRBJ2-5; weak D call: TRBD1 (5 bases). The ends were cut back, 3 bases at V and 13 bases at J, with 16 bases in the middle. CDR3 length: 12 amino acids. CDR1 is SGHRS and CDR2 is YFSETQ in the germline V gene. Written as DNA, the CDR3 is TGCGCCAGCAGCTCCGAACAGGCCGCATGGTACTTC. This codes for CASSSEQAAWYF.

The J gene is TRBJ1-6, the V gene TRBV7-3; 8 bases agree with TRBD1. J was trimmed by 13 bases and V by 4 bases; bases with no gene match: 12. The germline V gene has CDR1 SGHTA and CDR2 FQGTGA. The CDR3 is made up of 15 amino acids. The CDR3 sequence: CASSYRGQVTSPLHF. The CDR3 DNA is TGTGCCAGCAGCTACCGGGGACAGGTCACTTCGCCCCTCCACTTT.

This clonotype was picked up many times. This chain uses TRBV25-1 with TRBJ1-1; the D gene is possibly TRBD1 (6 bases). From germline, CDR1 is MGHDK and CDR2 SYGVNS. Trimming took 6 bases from V and 4 from J, leaving 18 bases between them. The CDR3 extends over 15 amino acids. The DNA for the CDR3 is TGTGCCAGCAGCGCGAGGGGGGCCCGGGGCACTGAAGCTTTCTTT. This encodes CASSARGARGTEAFF.

This sequence joins TRBV11-2 and TRBJ1-3, with D perhaps matching TRBD1 (5 bases). This CDR3 spans 16 amino acids. The V and J ends lost 6 bases and 5 bases respectively, with 20 bases between them. The germline V gene encodes CDR1 SGHAT and CDR2 FQNNGV. For the CDR3, the DNA is TGTGCCAGCAGGGCCGCTACACCGGGGGTTAGAAACACCATATATTTT. This translates into CASRAATPGVRNTIYF. Full variable domain (outside the CDR3, taken from reference TRBV11-2 and TRBJ1-3): EAGVAQSPRYKIIEKRQSVAFWCNPISGHATLYWYQQILGQGPKLLIQFQNNGVVDDSQLPKDRFSAERLKGVDSTLKIQPAKLEDSAVYLCASRAATPGVRNTIYFGEGSWLTVV.

This sequence joins TRBV5-4 and TRBJ2-7, with 10 bases identical to TRBD2. Germline values: CDR1 SGHNT, CDR2 YYREEE (reference sequence). The V segment lost 4 bases and the J segment 5 bases; nucleotides outside the gene matches: 9. This CDR3 has 15 amino acids. CDR3 sequence (DNA): TGTGCCAGCAGCCCTGGAGCGGGGGGGGTAAACGAGCAGTACTTC. This translates into CASSPGAGGVNEQYF.

To note about this clonotype: Germline and junction disagree at one end, which may indicate a read error. The J gene is TRBJ1-1, the V gene TRBV7-2; D not certain. The CDR3 contains 13 residues. CDR1 SGHTA and CDR2 FQGNSA come from the germline V gene. CDR3 sequence (DNA): TGTGCCAGCAGCTTTGCCGCCGAAAGGGAAGCTTCCTTT. It encodes CASSFAAEREASF.

The chain uses TRBV20-1 and TRBJ2-7, with 8 bases identical to TRBD1. Germline lookup yields CDR1 DFQATT and CDR2 SNEGSKA (reference sequence). The junction had 13 bases not matched to a gene; V was cut back by 4 bases and J by 5 bases. The length of the CDR3 is 15 residues. The CDR3 is CSANDSQQGGDEQYF. The CDR3 region has the DNA TGCAGTGCTAATGACTCCCAACAGGGGGGCGACGAGCAGTACTTC.

The J gene is TRBJ2-6, the V gene TRBV7-2; D remains ambiguous. This CDR3 is 16 amino acids long. The ends were cut back, 3 bases at V and 0 bases at J, with 9 bases in the middle. Germline CDR1 reads SGHTA; CDR2 reads FQGNSA. CDR3 region: CASSFPRVSGANVLTF. The CDR3 DNA reads TGTGCCAGCAGCTTCCCCCGAGTCTCTGGGGCCAACGTCCTGACTTTC.

This clonotype came up once. The conserved phenylalanine or tryptophan is not found at the CDR3 terminus, so this likely reflects a read error. It is unclear where the CDR3 begins or ends on the DNA, so no DNA is shown, and the CDR3 is as TCRdb lists it. The chain couples TRBV5-1 to TRBJ1-2; TRBD1, the D gene given by the table, was not confirmed from the DNA. The CDR3 sequence runs 12 residues, both termini included. CDR1 and CDR2 (germline): SGHRS, YFSETQ. CDR3 in amino acids: CASSRDGDHGRM.

The gene calls are TRBV12-3 or TRBV12-4 and TRBJ1-3; a weak D match, TRBD1 (5 bases). The V gene lost 3 bases and the J gene lost 3 bases, with 6 bases spanning the gap. CDR3 length: 13 residues. In DNA, the CDR3 is TGTGCCAGCAGTTTCAGGGTTGGAAACACCATATATTTT. It yields the protein CASSFRVGNTIYF.

The chain carries TRBV7-2 and TRBJ2-5, with D perhaps TRBD2 (5 bases). The CDR3 has 15 residues. The V end was cut by 5 bases, the J end by 3 bases, with 16 bases between. CDR1 SGHTA and CDR2 FQGNSA come from the germline V gene. The CDR3 region has the DNA TGTGCCAGCAGCCTCGTTGGAGGAGCGGAAGAGACCCAGTACTTC. Protein sequence: CASSLVGGAEETQYF.

V usage is TRBV5-5 and J usage is TRBJ2-5; TRBD1 is a possible D gene (5 bases). This CDR3 is 14 amino acids long. V was pared by 2 bases and J by 4 bases, with 12 bases between. Looked up from germline, CDR1 is SGHKS and CDR2 is YYEKEE (reference sequence). The chain's CDR3 is CASSFAHRGETQYF. The CDR3 nucleotides are TGTGCCAGCAGCTTCGCTCATAGGGGAGAGACCCAGTACTTC.

The chain has TRBV7-2 and TRBJ2-5; 9 bases are shared with TRBD2. Germline loops: CDR1 SGHTA, CDR2 FQGNSA. The V and J ends lost 5 bases and 11 bases, in that order; junction bases with no gene match: 15. This CDR3 comprises 15 residues. The CDR3 loop reads CASSRAGGPANAQYF. In DNA, the CDR3 is TGTGCCAGCAGCAGAGCGGGGGGACCCGCCAATGCGCAGTACTTC.

The chain is built from TRBV29-1 and TRBJ1-4; 8 bases map to TRBD1. Germline V gene lookup returns CDR1 SQVTM and CDR2 ANQGSEA. V lost 7 bases, J lost 8 bases, and 12 bases stayed unmatched. The CDR3 is 14 amino acids. DNA of the CDR3: TGCAGCGGTAGCCCAGGACAGGGAAGAGAAAAACTGTTTTTT. Protein sequence: CSGSPGQGREKLFF.

V is TRBV20-1 and J is TRBJ2-1, with D maybe TRBD2 (6 bases). The CDR3 has 16 amino acids. Germline loops: CDR1 DFQATT, CDR2 SNEGSKA (reference sequence). Trimming pared 5 bases from V and 5 bases from J, leaving 22 bases between. CDR3 region: CSARLRRTGVDNEQFF. As DNA, the CDR3 is TGCAGTGCTCGCCTACGGCGAACGGGGGTTGACAATGAGCAGTTCTTC.

As for this clonotype: It is unclear where the CDR3 begins or ends on the DNA, so no DNA is shown, and the CDR3 is as TCRdb lists it. This CDR3 is CASSWGQGANQPQQFV. This sequence joins TRBV19 and TRBJ2-7; the table's D call, TRBD1, was not checked against the DNA. The CDR3 is made up of 16 amino acids, end residues included. Germline V gene sequence: CDR1 LNHDA, CDR2 SQIVND (reference sequence).

Comments on this clonotype: At one end, the junction sequence differs from germline, possibly due to a read error. The chain combines TRBV7-8 with TRBJ2-7, with D possibly called TRBD1 or TRBD2 (5 bases each). Germline V gene lookup returns CDR1 SGHVS and CDR2 FQNEAQ. The CDR3 length is 14 residues. As DNA, the CDR3 is TGTGCCAGCAGCTTGGCAGGGCCCGGGGAGCTGCTTTTTTTC. It is translated as CASSLAGPGELLFF.

This clonotype showed up just a few times. CDR3 protein: CASSQGVRETQYF. The CDR3 DNA follows: TGTGCCAGTAGCCAGGGAGTTAGAGAGACCCAGTACTTC. V is TRBV19 and J is TRBJ2-5, with D perhaps TRBD1 or TRBD2 (5 bases each). Trimming shortened V by 6 bases and J by 4 bases, and 12 bases separated the two germline ends. Germline V CDR1 and CDR2: LNHDA, SQIVND (reference sequence). CDR3 length: 13 amino acids.

This clonotype occurred a few times. J is TRBJ1-1 and V is TRBV24-1, with 7 bases that match TRBD1. Germline V CDR1 and CDR2: KGHDR, SFDVKD. V trimming: 5 bases; J trimming: 3 bases; junction bases outside the gene matches: 14. The CDR3 length is 17 residues. The CDR3 here is CATSACGQVLIDTEAFF. The CDR3, as DNA: TGTGCCACCAGTGCATGTGGACAGGTTCTCATTGACACTGAAGCTTTCTTT.